This TCR beta chain originates from a study of blood T cell repertoires in COVID-19. Background on the study: Italy, Spain and the United States were the sources of the convalescent and acute COVID-19 samples.

Authors' analysis steps: The authors estimated nucleated cell counts from reference gene primer amplification. Method: immunoSEQ multiplex PCR; TCRdb's copy keeps in-frame clones and lacks some. V and J calls and clone size come straight from that table; D and trimming were deduced from the DNA. The sample holds about 180,000 clones, approximately 88% seen once. Patients of the Seattle cohort, enrolled during active infection, were followed longitudinally. V lost 1 base to trimming and J lost 3 bases, with 7 bases between them. The CDR3 sequence is 13 residues long. The germline V gene has CDR1 SEHNR and CDR2 FQNEAQ (reference sequence).

The TCR originated in a woman in her thirties or forties with COVID-19, enrolled during active disease. Material for sequencing was peripheral blood. The chain has TRBV7-9 and TRBJ2-7; D gene ambiguous. CDR3 DNA: TGTGCCAGCAGCTTAGGTCCGAGCTACGAGCAGTACTTC. It is translated as CASSLGPSYEQYF.